A single sample gave rise to the 25 T cell receptor beta chains below, sequenced in a study of blood T cell repertoires in COVID-19. Sequencing used immunoSEQ multiplex PCR; TCRdb keeps in-frame clones, though not all of them. The sample yields a few hundred thousand clones, around 90% seen once. What was sequenced was PBMCs or T cells enriched from blood (not recorded which). These receptors came from a woman aged 18-29 years with acute COVID-19.

The chain recombines TRBV27 with TRBJ2-7, with D tentatively TRBD1 (5 bases). From germline, CDR1 is MNHEY and CDR2 SMNVEV (reference sequence). V was clipped by 5 bases and J by 2 bases, with 10 bases between them. This CDR3 has 13 residues. CDR3 nucleotide sequence: TGTGCCAGCAGTCAAGACAGTACCTACGAGCAGTACTTC. It translates to CASSQDSTYEQYF.

The gene calls are TRBV3-1 (or the pseudogene TRBV3-2) and TRBJ1-1; 8 bases are shared with TRBD1. V shed 3 bases and J 0 bases; nucleotides not matched to a gene: 6. The CDR3 is 16 amino acids. Germline V lookup: CDR1 LGHDT, CDR2 YNNKEL (reference sequence). CDR3 sequence: CASSQIGQGLNTEAFF. CDR3 in DNA: TGTGCCAGCAGCCAGATCGGACAGGGCCTGAACACTGAAGCTTTCTTT.

The chain couples TRBV5-1 to TRBJ2-7; D ambiguous. The ends were cut back, 4 bases at V and 0 bases at J, with 11 bases in the middle. There are 14 residues in the CDR3. Germline V gives CDR1 SGHRS, CDR2 YFSETQ. CDR3 sequence (DNA): TGCGCCAGCAGCGGATGGCCTAGCTCCTACGAGCAGTACTTC. Encoded protein: CASSGWPSSYEQYF.

This clone occurred a few times. J is TRBJ1-2 and V is TRBV27; D is unclear. V gave up 6 bases and J gave up 4 bases, with 12 bases separating them. There are 13 residues in the CDR3. Germline CDR1 is MNHEY and CDR2 is SMNVEV (reference sequence). The CDR3 spells CASRRANSYGYTF. As DNA, the CDR3 is TGTGCCAGCAGGCGAGCGAACTCCTATGGCTACACCTTC.

The gene calls are TRBV9 and TRBJ2-5; 8 bases are shared with TRBD1. Germline trimming cut 2 bases from V and 5 bases from J; bases unmatched to any gene: 5. There are 14 residues in the CDR3. Germline CDR1 and CDR2: SGDLS and YYNGEE. The CDR3 protein is CASSVQGAAETQYF. The CDR3 coding sequence is TGTGCCAGCAGCGTGCAGGGGGCCGCTGAGACCCAGTACTTC.

V gene TRBV2 combines with J gene TRBJ1-2; D is perhaps TRBD1 (6 bases). The CDR3 has 14 amino acids. Trimming left V 8 bases short and J 3 bases short, with 16 bases between. From germline, CDR1 is SNHLY and CDR2 FYNNEI. For the CDR3, the DNA is TGTGCCAGCGGTCGGGGGGGCGAGTACTATGGCTACACCTTC. This translates into CASGRGGEYYGYTF.

CDR3: CASSLGEFSGDTGELFF. CDR3 sequence (DNA): TGCGCCAGCAGCTTGGGGGAGTTCTCAGGGGACACCGGGGAGCTGTTTTTT. The chain recombines TRBV5-1 with TRBJ2-2, with D possibly matching TRBD1 (6 bases). In germline, CDR1 is SGHRS, CDR2 YFSETQ. Deletions cut 0 bases from V and 3 bases from J, with 15 bases between. The CDR3 runs to 17 residues.

The gene calls are TRBV18 and TRBJ2-7; tentative D call: TRBD2 (5 bases). Per the germline V gene, CDR1 is KGHSH and CDR2 is LQKENI. The CDR3 consists of 14 residues. Trimming removed 4 bases from V and 0 bases from J, with 10 bases in between. This CDR3 is CASSQLDTSYEQYF. The CDR3 DNA follows: TGTGCCAGCTCACAACTAGATACCTCCTACGAGCAGTACTTC.

The chain is built from TRBV6-5 and TRBJ1-5; 11 nucleotides align to TRBD1. The CDR3 extends over 15 amino acids. The J segment lost 0 bases and the V segment lost 6 bases, leaving 1 base of the junction unmatched. CDR1 MNHEY and CDR2 SVGAGI come from the germline V gene. CDR3 nucleotide sequence: TGTGCCAGCAGAGGGACAGGGGGTAGCAATCAGCCCCAGCATTTT. Its translation: CASRGTGGSNQPQHF.

This chain links TRBV3-1 (or the pseudogene TRBV3-2) with TRBJ2-5; D might be TRBD2 (6 bases). Germline CDR1 and CDR2: LGHDT and YNNKEL (reference sequence). The CDR3 is made up of 17 amino acids. Between the trimmed V and J ends, which lost 0 bases and 4 bases, there was a span of 18 bases. The chain's CDR3 is CASSQDLSGVERETQYF. DNA for the CDR3: TGTGCCAGCAGCCAAGATTTGTCGGGAGTTGAGCGAGAGACCCAGTACTTC.

The rearrangement joins TRBV10-3 to TRBJ2-7, with 8 positions matching TRBD1. The germline V gene encodes CDR1 ENHRY and CDR2 SYGVKD. V shed 3 bases and J 2 bases; nucleotides not matched to a gene: 3. The CDR3 sequence is 14 residues long. DNA for the CDR3: TGTGCCATCAGTGAAGCAGGGGGCACCTACGAGCAGTACTTC. Translation gives CAISEAGGTYEQYF.

The genes are TRBV5-4 and TRBJ2-7; 8 nucleotides align to TRBD1. The ends lost 2 bases at V and 3 bases at J; junction bases unmatched: 4. CDR1 is SGHNT, CDR2 YYREEE, per germline (reference sequence). The CDR3 is 14 amino acids. The CDR3 sequence: CASSFGDRSYEQYF. The CDR3 DNA is TGTGCCAGCAGCTTTGGGGACAGGAGCTACGAGCAGTACTTC. Combining the CDR3 with reference TRBV5-4 and TRBJ2-7 gives the whole variable domain ETGVTQSPTHLIKTRGQQVTLRCSSQSGHNTVSWYQQALGQGPQFIFQYYREEENGRGNFPPRFSGLQFPNYSSELNVNALELDDSALYLCASSFGDRSYEQYFGPGTRLTVT.

The J gene is TRBJ1-2, the V gene TRBV30, with a tentative D call TRBD1 (5 bases). The germline V gene has CDR1 GTSNPN and CDR2 SVGIG (reference sequence). This CDR3 has 11 amino acids. V lost 0 bases to trimming and J lost 7 bases, with 6 bases between them. The CDR3 loop is CAWSVGGGYTF. The DNA of the CDR3 is TGTGCCTGGAGTGTGGGGGGTGGCTACACCTTC.

The V and J genes are TRBV24-1 and TRBJ2-5, with TRBD2 identical over 8 bases. Trimming removed 6 bases from V and 5 bases from J; junction bases left unmatched: 10. This CDR3 contains 15 residues. Germline assignment: CDR1 KGHDR and CDR2 SFDVKD. This CDR3 reads CATSHGLASRETQYF. Here the CDR3 DNA reads TGTGCCACCAGTCATGGACTAGCCTCAAGGGAGACCCAGTACTTC.

The V and J genes are TRBV6-5 and TRBJ1-1, with D uncertain. Germline assignment: CDR1 MNHEY and CDR2 SVGAGI. V gave up 2 bases and J gave up 0 bases, with 7 bases separating them. This CDR3 is built from 14 residues. The CDR3 protein is CASSYEHLNTEAFF. CDR3 coding DNA: TGTGCCAGCAGTTACGAACACCTGAACACTGAAGCTTTCTTT.

The J gene is TRBJ2-7, the V gene TRBV6-5; 9 nucleotides match TRBD1. CDR1 and CDR2 from the germline V gene are MNHEY and SVGAGI. J gave up 2 bases and V 2 bases, and 1 base lay outside the gene matches. The CDR3 has 14 residues. The CDR3 nucleotides are TGTGCCAGCAGTTACGGACAGGGGACCTACGAGCAGTACTTC. It specifies CASSYGQGTYEQYF.

The CDR3 DNA is TGTGCCAGCAGCCAGGAGGGAGTCACAGATACGCAGTATTTT. Translated: CASSQEGVTDTQYF. The V call is TRBV3-1 (or the pseudogene TRBV3-2), the J call TRBJ2-3, with TRBD2 as a possible D gene (6 bases). The ends were cut back, 3 bases at V and 2 bases at J, with 9 bases in the middle. The germline V gene encodes CDR1 LGHDT and CDR2 YNNKEL (reference sequence). The CDR3 loop spans 14 amino acids.

This chain joins TRBV5-5 and TRBJ2-3; 8 bases align to TRBD1. Germline V gene sequence: CDR1 SGHKS, CDR2 YYEKEE (reference sequence). Losses at the gene ends were 0 bases for V and 2 bases for J; bases not matched to a gene: 5. The CDR3 consists of 16 residues. The CDR3 reads CASSLGTGRYTDTQYF. The CDR3 region has the DNA TGTGCCAGCAGCTTGGGGACAGGGAGATACACAGATACGCAGTATTTT.

The rearrangement links TRBV9 to TRBJ2-3; possibly TRBD1 for D (6 bases). Germline CDR1 and CDR2: SGDLS and YYNGEE. Between the trimmed V and J ends, which lost 0 bases and 0 bases, there was a span of 14 bases. The CDR3 totals 17 residues. CDR3 region: CASSVDPLGASTDTQYF. The CDR3 DNA reads as TGTGCCAGCAGCGTAGACCCCTTGGGGGCTAGCACAGATACGCAGTATTTT.

The chain recombines TRBV7-9 with TRBJ1-5, with unresolved D. CDR1 is SEHNR and CDR2 is FQNEAQ in the germline V gene (reference sequence). Trimming stripped 11 bases from V and 7 bases from J, with 9 bases between. CDR3 length: 10 residues. In DNA form, the CDR3 reads TGTGCCCCCGAGGAGCAGCCCCAGCATTTT. As protein: CAPEEQPQHF.

This clone appeared once. The rearrangement links TRBV5-1 to TRBJ2-1, with 11 bases fitting TRBD2. This CDR3 is built from 17 residues. In germline, CDR1 is SGHRS, CDR2 YFSETQ. The J segment lost 4 bases and the V segment lost 5 bases, leaving 11 bases of the junction unmatched. The CDR3 DNA is TGCGCCAGCAGTTCCTTTGGGGCTAGCGGGAGGTACAATGAGCAGTTCTTC. This gives the protein CASSSFGASGRYNEQFF.

J is TRBJ2-5 and V is TRBV28, with 10 bases fitting TRBD2. V was clipped by 5 bases and J by 2 bases; unmatched bases: 17. The CDR3 totals 19 residues. Germline V lookup: CDR1 MDHEN, CDR2 SYDVKM. The CDR3, as DNA: TGTGCCAGCAGTCCCTTTGGACTAGCGGATGGGGGTCGACAAGAGACCCAGTACTTC. Residues: CASSPFGLADGGRQETQYF.

The CDR3 DNA follows: TGTGCCAGCAGCCACCGAGTCGGAGGGCCCACAGATACGCAGTATTTT. Translating gives CASSHRVGGPTDTQYF. V and J are TRBV13 and TRBJ2-3, with D possibly TRBD2 on 6 matching bases. Germline V CDR1 and CDR2: PRHDT, FYEKMQ (reference sequence). This CDR3 has 16 amino acids. Trimming removed 5 bases at V and 2 bases at J, with 17 bases between.

This rearrangement joins TRBV4-3 to TRBJ1-4; D gene ambiguous. Trimming removed 0 bases from V and 6 bases from J, with 14 bases in between. Germline V lookup: CDR1 LGHNA, CDR2 YSLEER. This CDR3 has 16 residues. The CDR3 DNA follows: TGCGCCAGCAGCCAAGATCTTCGAGGAGTGTATGAAAAACTGTTTTTT. Its translation: CASSQDLRGVYEKLFF.

The chain links TRBV19 to TRBJ2-7; 7 bases are shared with TRBD1. The CDR3 is made up of 15 amino acids. The germline CDR1 and CDR2 sequences are LNHDA and SQIVND (reference sequence). With V trimmed by 5 bases and J by 4 bases, 11 bases remained unmatched. The CDR3 sequence is CASSPRDSEVYEQYF. The CDR3 DNA reads TGTGCCAGTAGTCCCAGGGACAGCGAAGTGTACGAGCAGTACTTC.